One and the same sample provided the 24 T cell receptor beta chains below, sequenced in a study of cytomegalovirus exposure and HLA in healthy donors. Sequencing was performed with immunoSEQ multiplex PCR; in TCRdb, only in-frame clones are kept and a portion is missing. The repertoire holds 150,000 to 200,000 clones, with 70% to 90% as singletons. Sequences were obtained from PBMCs. The source is a woman between 25 and 40 years old in good health and CMV-seronegative.

The CDR3 region has the DNA TGTGCCAGCAGCCCGGGACTTCAACAAGAGACCCAGTACTTC. Translation: CASSPGLQQETQYF. V gene TRBV7-9 combines with J gene TRBJ2-5, with D possibly matching TRBD2 (6 bases). Trimming shortened V by 5 bases and J by 2 bases, and 12 bases separated the two germline ends. CDR1 SEHNR and CDR2 FQNEAQ come from the germline V gene (reference sequence). This CDR3 comprises 14 residues.

This chain joins TRBV9 and TRBJ1-5, with D possibly TRBD1 on 6 matching bases. Trimming removed 0 bases from V and 7 bases from J, with 11 bases in between. The germline CDR1 and CDR2 sequences are SGDLS and YYNGEE. CDR3 length: 14 residues. The CDR3 protein is CASSVGPGAQPQHF. The CDR3 nucleotides are TGTGCCAGCAGCGTAGGTCCGGGGGCGCAGCCCCAGCATTTT.

The chain recombines TRBV7-8 with TRBJ2-7; D call uncertain. The CDR3 extends over 11 amino acids. Trimming removed 4 bases from V and 3 bases from J, with 4 bases in between. The V gene's germline CDR1 is SGHVS and CDR2 FQNEAQ. CDR3 region: CASSSVYEQYF. Here the CDR3 DNA reads TGTGCCAGCAGCTCCGTCTACGAGCAGTACTTC.

The table lists this clone with a count of one. This rearrangement joins TRBV4-2 to TRBJ1-1; 8 bases are shared with TRBD1. Trimming removed 5 bases from V and 1 base from J; junction bases left unmatched: 6. Looked up from germline, CDR1 is LGHNA and CDR2 is YNFKEQ. The CDR3 length is 15 residues. CDR3 residues: CASSARQGRNTEAFF. CDR3 nucleotide sequence: TGTGCCAGCAGCGCTCGACAGGGGAGGAACACTGAAGCTTTCTTT.

The DNA of the CDR3 is TGTGCCAGCAGCCCCAGCGGGCTGAATAATACGCAGTATTTT. Encoded protein: CASSPSGLNNTQYF. The chain has TRBV9 and TRBJ2-3; D possibly corresponds to TRBD2 (6 bases). The length of the CDR3 is 14 residues. V shed 4 bases and J shed 7 bases, with 16 bases lying between them. Germline CDR1 reads SGDLS; CDR2 reads YYNGEE.

This chain joins TRBV7-8 and TRBJ2-7; 8 bases are shared with TRBD2. CDR1 is SGHVS, CDR2 FQNEAQ, per germline. This CDR3 contains 16 residues. The junction had 11 bases not matched to a gene; V was cut back by 0 bases and J by 7 bases. In nucleotides, the CDR3 is TGTGCCAGCAGCTTAGCGGGCTGGGGACTAGGATCAGAGCAGTACTTC. As protein: CASSLAGWGLGSEQYF.

V is TRBV5-1 and J is TRBJ2-5, with D perhaps TRBD2 (6 bases). The CDR3 sequence is 14 residues long. V lost 0 bases and J 3 bases, leaving 9 bases between the germline ends. The germline V gene has CDR1 SGHRS and CDR2 YFSETQ. CDR3 loop: CASSLGRREETQYF. The CDR3 DNA reads as TGCGCCAGCAGCTTGGGCCGGAGGGAAGAGACCCAGTACTTC.

In this sample, this clone turned up once. The genes are TRBV9 and TRBJ1-1, with 12 bases fitting TRBD1. Per the germline V gene, CDR1 is SGDLS and CDR2 is YYNGEE. The CDR3 has 17 amino acids. Trimming removed 2 bases from V and 5 bases from J; junction bases left unmatched: 10. The CDR3 nucleotides are TGTGCCAGCAGCGTCCACCGGGACAGGGGGCGATTTACTGAAGCTTTCTTT. This encodes CASSVHRDRGRFTEAFF. The whole variable domain, filled in from reference TRBV9 and TRBJ1-1, reads DSGVTQTPKHLITATGQRVTLRCSPRSGDLSVYWYQQSLDQGLQFLIQYYNGEERAKGNILERFSAQQFPDLHSELNLSSLELGDSALYFCASSVHRDRGRFTEAFFGQGTRLTVV.

The genes are TRBV2 and TRBJ1-5; the match to TRBD1 covers 11 bases. CDR1 is SNHLY, CDR2 FYNNEI, per germline. The CDR3 consists of 14 residues. V lost 8 bases, J lost 5 bases, and 5 bases stayed unmatched. The CDR3 DNA is TGTGCCAGCTTAGGACAGGGGGCACATCAGCCCCAGCATTTT. Residues: CASLGQGAHQPQHF.

This clone has just one count. This chain links TRBV10-3 with TRBJ2-7; unclear D gene. V dropped 7 bases and J dropped 2 bases, with 12 bases sitting between them. CDR3 length: 13 amino acids. The germline CDR1 and CDR2 sequences are ENHRY and SYGVKD. CDR3 residues: CAINPGFTYEQYF. The CDR3 nucleotides read TGTGCCATCAATCCGGGTTTTACCTACGAGCAGTACTTC.

J is TRBJ2-3 and V is TRBV19; D not resolved. This CDR3 is built from 13 residues. V was cut by 4 bases and J by 6 bases, with 11 bases left in between. Germline assignment: CDR1 LNHDA and CDR2 SQIVND (reference sequence). The CDR3 is CASSSQADDTQYF. The CDR3 DNA follows: TGTGCCAGTAGTAGTCAGGCGGACGATACGCAGTATTTT. Full variable domain (missing parts from reference TRBV19 and TRBJ2-3): DGGITQSPKYLFRKEGQNVTLSCEQNLNHDAMYWYRQDPGQGLRLIYYSQIVNDFQKGDIAEGYSVSREKKESFPLTVTSAQKNPTAFYLCASSSQADDTQYFGPGTRLTVL.

This rearrangement joins TRBV6-1 to TRBJ2-3, with D possibly being TRBD2 (6 bases). The V gene lost 2 bases and the J gene lost 10 bases, with 16 bases spanning the gap. This CDR3 has 14 residues. Germline V CDR1 and CDR2: MNHNS, SASEGT. The DNA for the CDR3 is TGTGCCAGCAGTGAATTAGGTCGGGGGAGCGCGCAGTATTTT. The encoded protein is CASSELGRGSAQYF.

V usage is TRBV2 and J usage is TRBJ1-1, with D possibly matching TRBD1 (6 bases). CDR1 and CDR2 from the germline V gene are SNHLY and FYNNEI. The length of the CDR3 is 13 residues. The ends were cut back, 8 bases at V and 5 bases at J, with 15 bases in the middle. This chain's CDR3 is CASVGGAGTEAFF. The CDR3 nucleotides are TGTGCCAGCGTCGGGGGCGCGGGGACTGAAGCTTTCTTT.

This rearrangement joins TRBV7-2 to TRBJ2-7; D uncertain. Germline CDR1 is SGHTA and CDR2 is FQGNSA. The V end was cut by 1 base, the J end by 4 bases, with 5 bases between. There are 12 residues in the CDR3. The CDR3 region is CASSLGRYEQYF. The CDR3 DNA reads TGTGCCAGCAGCTTAGGAAGGTACGAGCAGTACTTC.

The V gene is TRBV11-2, the J gene TRBJ2-5, with a possible D match to TRBD1 (6 bases). V was clipped by 2 bases and J by 2 bases, with 12 bases between them. Per the germline V gene, CDR1 is SGHAT and CDR2 is FQNNGV. CDR3 size: 15 residues. Here the CDR3 DNA reads TGTGCCAGCAGCTTATCTGGACAGAGACAAGAGACCCAGTACTTC. Protein sequence: CASSLSGQRQETQYF.

The rearrangement joins TRBV11-2 to TRBJ2-7; 7 nucleotides match TRBD2. This CDR3 is built from 13 residues. With 5 bases clipped from V and 3 bases from J, the junction kept 4 bases outside the gene matches. CDR1 and CDR2 (germline): SGHAT, FQNNGV. In DNA form, the CDR3 reads TGTGCCAGCAGCGGGGGGGGTGGCTACGAGCAGTACTTC. It encodes CASSGGGGYEQYF.

This chain links TRBV9 with TRBJ2-1; no clear D gene. V was pared by 3 bases and J by 12 bases, with 19 bases between. The CDR3 length is 14 residues. CDR1 and CDR2 from the germline V gene are SGDLS and YYNGEE. The CDR3 nucleotides are TGTGCCAGCAGCGGGAGTTCGGCAGCCCGTACGCAGTTCTTC. It yields the protein CASSGSSAARTQFF.

The chain links TRBV7-8 to TRBJ1-1; possible D gene TRBD1, 6 bases. The V and J ends lost 1 base and 6 bases respectively, with 6 bases between them. CDR1 is SGHVS and CDR2 is FQNEAQ in the germline V gene. The CDR3 has 12 residues. CDR3 loop: CASSLGTAEAFF. CDR3 coding DNA: TGTGCCAGCAGCTTAGGGACAGCTGAAGCTTTCTTT.

The chain uses TRBV5-6 and TRBJ2-1; TRBD2 agrees at 10 bases. CDR3 length equals 15 residues. Germline V gene lookup returns CDR1 SGHDT and CDR2 YYEEEE. V was pared by 4 bases and J by 4 bases, with 5 bases of the junction left unmatched. DNA of the CDR3: TGTGCCAGCAGCCCCAGTAGCGGGAGGTACAATGAGCAGTTCTTC. It is translated as CASSPSSGRYNEQFF. Combining the CDR3 with reference TRBV5-6 and TRBJ2-1 gives the whole variable domain DAGVTQSPTHLIKTRGQQVTLRCSPKSGHDTVSWYQQALGQGPQFIFQYYEEEERQRGNFPDRFSGHQFPNYSSELNVNALLLGDSALYLCASSPSSGRYNEQFFGPGTRLTVL.

This chain uses TRBV2 with TRBJ2-1; 10 positions agree with TRBD2. Losses at the gene ends were 6 bases for V and 4 bases for J; bases not matched to a gene: 6. The CDR3 has 15 residues. Per the germline V gene, CDR1 is SNHLY and CDR2 is FYNNEI. The CDR3 reads CASRGEAGGYNEQFF. The CDR3 nucleotides are TGTGCCAGCAGGGGCGAAGCGGGGGGGTACAATGAGCAGTTCTTC. The variable domain in full, completed from reference TRBV2 and TRBJ2-1, reads EPEVTQTPSHQVTQMGQEVILRCVPISNHLYFYWYRQILGQKVEFLVSFYNNEISEKSEIFDDQFSVERPDGSNFTLKIRSTKLEDSAMYFCASRGEAGGYNEQFFGPGTRLTVL.

The genes are TRBV5-4 and TRBJ2-2, with D maybe TRBD2 (6 bases). This CDR3 comprises 14 residues. Germline-derived CDR1 and CDR2 are SGHNT and YYREEE (reference sequence). Trimming left V 4 bases short and J 7 bases short, with 14 bases between. CDR3 coding DNA: TGTGCCAGCAGCCTTCGTGTGGAGGGCGGGGAGCTGTTTTTT. This codes for CASSLRVEGGELFF. Full variable domain (missing parts from reference TRBV5-4 and TRBJ2-2): ETGVTQSPTHLIKTRGQQVTLRCSSQSGHNTVSWYQQALGQGPQFIFQYYREEENGRGNFPPRFSGLQFPNYSSELNVNALELDDSALYLCASSLRVEGGELFFGEGSRLTVL.

Turning to this clone: The sample has other DNA sequences that encode this CDR3 too. DNA for the CDR3: TGTGCCAGTAGAACCGGGACGGACTATGGCTACACCTTC. This gives the protein CASRTGTDYGYTF. The chain joins TRBV19 to TRBJ1-2, with D possibly being TRBD1 (5 bases). The V end lost 6 bases, the J end lost 3 bases, and 11 bases lay between the germline ends. Germline CDR1 LNHDA, CDR2 SQIVND (reference sequence). The CDR3 loop spans 13 amino acids.

The chain joins TRBV5-5 to TRBJ1-1, with D tentatively TRBD1 (6 bases). Trimming removed 3 bases from V and 0 bases from J, with 12 bases in between. Germline V gives CDR1 SGHKS, CDR2 YYEKEE (reference sequence). This CDR3 region has 15 residues. The CDR3 sequence: CASSWTENMNTEAFF. The CDR3 bases are TGTGCCAGCAGCTGGACAGAAAACATGAACACTGAAGCTTTCTTT.

This clone was observed a few times. J is TRBJ1-4 and V is TRBV6-6; weak D call: TRBD1 (5 bases). Germline V CDR1 and CDR2: MNHNY, SVGAGI (reference sequence). The V and J ends lost 5 bases and 7 bases respectively, with 17 bases between them. The CDR3 length is 15 residues. The CDR3 DNA follows: TGTGCCAGCAGTGCCCCCGGGACGGGCGCTGAAAAACTGTTTTTT. Its protein is CASSAPGTGAEKLFF.